Listed below are T cell receptor beta chains from one sample, sequenced in a study of a mutant IDH1 vaccine in newly diagnosed glioma. These TCRs' antigens remain unknown. Sequencing used immunoSEQ multiplex PCR; TCRdb keeps in-frame clones, though not all of them. In the table there are approximately 76,000 clones, more than 85% of which are singletons. Sequences were derived from PBMCs, sampled from a glioma patient whose treatment included an IDH1 peptide vaccine. The receptors were sampled from a woman aged 45-65 years with glioma. The CDR3 runs from the conserved cysteine through the conserved F or W. A D gene is named only where the DNA matches it firmly. Clone sizes are given selectively: once, few, many, or a class where the clone is expanded.

j_call: TRBJ2-2
d_call: TRBD2
v_call: TRBV10-3
clone_size: once
cdr3_aa: CASSSAGERTGELFF
cdr3_nt: TGTGCCTCCAGCTCTGCGGGAGAGCGAACCGGGGAGCTGTTTTTT

j_call: TRBJ1-4
d_call: -
v_call: TRBV10-3
clone_size: -
cdr3_aa: CAISESSDLEKLFF
cdr3_nt: TGTGCCATCAGTGAGTCGTCGGACCTTGAAAAACTGTTTTTT

j_call: TRBJ2-2
d_call: -
v_call: TRBV2
clone_size: -
cdr3_aa: CASRYSDTGELFF
cdr3_nt: TGTGCCAGCAGATACAGCGACACCGGGGAGCTGTTTTTT

j_call: TRBJ1-4
d_call: -
v_call: TRBV27
clone_size: -
cdr3_aa: CASSFQGLNEKLFF
cdr3_nt: TGTGCCAGCAGTTTCCAGGGCCTAAATGAAAAACTGTTTTTT

j_call: TRBJ2-1
d_call: TRBD2
v_call: TRBV28
clone_size: -
cdr3_aa: CASSSPLAGSYNEQFF
cdr3_nt: TGTGCCAGCAGTTCCCCACTAGCGGGAAGCTACAATGAGCAGTTCTTC

j_call: TRBJ1-5
d_call: TRBD1
v_call: TRBV28
clone_size: -
cdr3_aa: CASSRGTGHSNQPQHF
cdr3_nt: TGTGCCAGCAGTCGAGGGACAGGCCATAGCAATCAGCCCCAGCATTTT

j_call: TRBJ2-7
d_call: TRBD1
v_call: TRBV6-5
clone_size: -
cdr3_aa: CASRRTGEAHEQYF
cdr3_nt: TGTGCCAGCCGGAGGACAGGGGAGGCCCACGAGCAGTACTTC

j_call: TRBJ1-1
d_call: TRBD1
v_call: TRBV6-6
clone_size: -
cdr3_aa: CASSYSQGYTEAFF
cdr3_nt: TGTGCCAGCAGTTATTCACAGGGGTACACTGAAGCTTTCTTT

j_call: TRBJ1-1
d_call: -
v_call: TRBV5-6
clone_size: few
cdr3_aa: CASSLGRITEAFF
cdr3_nt: TGTGCCAGCAGTCTTGGCCGGATCACTGAAGCTTTCTTT

j_call: TRBJ1-2
d_call: TRBD1
v_call: TRBV28
clone_size: -
cdr3_aa: CASSSPGTGGGNYGYTF
cdr3_nt: TGTGCCAGCAGTAGTCCCGGGACAGGGGGCGGTAACTATGGCTACACCTTC

j_call: TRBJ1-3
d_call: TRBD1
v_call: TRBV30
clone_size: -
cdr3_aa: CAYHRGTGDTIYF
cdr3_nt: TGTGCCTATCACAGGGGCACAGGAGACACCATATATTTT

j_call: TRBJ2-2
d_call: TRBD1
v_call: TRBV7-3
clone_size: -
cdr3_aa: CASSLSRTGKTGELFF
cdr3_nt: TGTGCCAGCAGCTTATCCAGGACAGGGAAAACCGGGGAGCTGTTTTTT

j_call: TRBJ2-7
d_call: -
v_call: TRBV10-3
clone_size: -
cdr3_aa: CATTGGTVYEQYF
cdr3_nt: TGTGCCACGACCGGAGGGACCGTCTACGAGCAGTACTTC

j_call: TRBJ2-3
d_call: -
v_call: TRBV13
clone_size: -
cdr3_aa: CASSSDPTPRTDTQYF
cdr3_nt: TGTGCCAGCAGCTCGGACCCGACCCCTCGCACAGATACGCAGTATTTT

j_call: TRBJ2-3
d_call: -
v_call: TRBV5-5
clone_size: -
cdr3_aa: CASSLDLDTQYF
cdr3_nt: TGTGCCAGCAGCCTAGATCTGGATACGCAGTATTTT

j_call: TRBJ2-6
d_call: TRBD1
v_call: TRBV5-5
clone_size: -
cdr3_aa: CASSSYRGNTPGANVLTF
cdr3_nt: TGTGCCAGCAGCTCCTACAGGGGGAATACCCCTGGGGCCAACGTCCTGACTTTC

j_call: TRBJ2-7
d_call: -
v_call: TRBV4-1
clone_size: -
cdr3_aa: CASSQSGPYEQYF
cdr3_nt: TGCGCCAGCAGCCAATCTGGCCCCTACGAGCAGTACTTC

j_call: TRBJ2-6
d_call: -
v_call: TRBV11-2
clone_size: -
cdr3_aa: CASSPRYSGANVLTF
cdr3_nt: TGTGCCAGCAGCCCCCGTTACTCTGGGGCCAACGTCCTGACTTTC

j_call: TRBJ1-1
d_call: TRBD1
v_call: TRBV7-9
clone_size: -
cdr3_aa: CASSSPGGTGKAFF
cdr3_nt: TGTGCCAGCAGCTCCCCAGGGGGTACGGGGAAAGCTTTCTTT

j_call: TRBJ2-5
d_call: TRBD2
v_call: TRBV5-1
clone_size: -
cdr3_aa: CASSRLAGAQETQYF
cdr3_nt: TGCGCCAGCAGCCGACTAGCGGGAGCCCAAGAGACCCAGTACTTC

j_call: TRBJ2-5
d_call: -
v_call: TRBV27
clone_size: -
cdr3_aa: CASKAAETQYF
cdr3_nt: TGTGCCAGCAAGGCGGCGGAGACCCAGTACTTC

j_call: TRBJ2-3
d_call: -
v_call: TRBV30
clone_size: -
cdr3_aa: CAWSVGLRGTDTQYF
cdr3_nt: TGTGCCTGGAGTGTAGGGCTTCGGGGGACAGATACGCAGTATTTT

j_call: TRBJ2-7
d_call: -
v_call: TRBV5-4
clone_size: -
cdr3_aa: CASSLPGENEQYF
cdr3_nt: TGTGCCAGCAGCCTCCCTGGGGAGAACGAGCAGTACTTC

j_call: TRBJ2-7
d_call: -
v_call: TRBV28
clone_size: -
cdr3_aa: CASSSGHGTYEQYF
cdr3_nt: TGTGCCAGCAGTTCGGGACACGGAACCTACGAGCAGTACTTC

j_call: TRBJ2-1
d_call: TRBD2
v_call: TRBV7-2
clone_size: -
cdr3_aa: CASSSWASGRPGGNEQFF
cdr3_nt: TGTGCCAGCAGCTCCTGGGCTAGCGGGAGGCCCGGTGGGAATGAGCAGTTCTTC

j_call: TRBJ2-5
d_call: TRBD2
v_call: TRBV4-1
clone_size: -
cdr3_aa: CASSPRLAGDQETQYF
cdr3_nt: TGCGCCAGCAGCCCTAGACTAGCGGGAGACCAAGAGACCCAGTACTTC

j_call: TRBJ2-7
d_call: -
v_call: TRBV10-2
clone_size: -
cdr3_aa: CASSESGTLYEQYF
cdr3_nt: TGCGCCAGCAGTGAGTCGGGGACACTCTACGAGCAGTACTTC

j_call: TRBJ2-5
d_call: -
v_call: TRBV6-1
clone_size: -
cdr3_aa: CASSEAVAGRRETQYF
cdr3_nt: TGTGCCAGCAGTGAAGCGGTTGCAGGCCGAAGAGAGACCCAGTACTTC

j_call: TRBJ2-3
d_call: TRBD2
v_call: TRBV27
clone_size: -
cdr3_aa: CASSLTASGRQDTDTQYF
cdr3_nt: TGTGCCAGCAGTTTAACGGCTAGCGGGAGGCAGGACACAGATACGCAGTATTTT

j_call: TRBJ2-2
d_call: -
v_call: TRBV2
clone_size: -
cdr3_aa: CASTLAMLNTGELFF
cdr3_nt: TGTGCCAGCACCCTAGCGATGCTTAACACCGGGGAGCTGTTTTTT

j_call: TRBJ1-1
d_call: TRBD1
v_call: TRBV29-1
clone_size: -
cdr3_aa: CSVQGQGANTEAFF
cdr3_nt: TGCAGCGTACAGGGACAGGGGGCGAACACTGAAGCTTTCTTT

j_call: TRBJ2-2
d_call: -
v_call: TRBV5-1
clone_size: -
cdr3_aa: CASSLGNTGELFF
cdr3_nt: TGCGCCAGCAGCTTAGGGAACACCGGGGAGCTGTTTTTT

j_call: TRBJ2-7
d_call: -
v_call: TRBV7-2
clone_size: once
cdr3_aa: CASSLEQIAYEQYF
cdr3_nt: TGTGCCAGCAGCTTAGAGCAGATAGCTTACGAGCAGTACTTC

j_call: TRBJ2-5
d_call: -
v_call: TRBV27
clone_size: -
cdr3_aa: CASSRSYQETQYF
cdr3_nt: TGTGCCAGCAGTCGAAGTTACCAAGAGACCCAGTACTTC

j_call: TRBJ1-1
d_call: -
v_call: TRBV18
clone_size: few
cdr3_aa: CASSPPGGRMNTEAFF
cdr3_nt: TGTGCCAGCTCACCACCAGGGGGGCGGATGAACACTGAAGCTTTCTTT

j_call: TRBJ2-1
d_call: TRBD2
v_call: TRBV19
clone_size: -
cdr3_aa: CASSGLAPPEQFF
cdr3_nt: TGTGCCAGTAGTGGACTAGCGCCGCCTGAGCAGTTCTTC

j_call: TRBJ2-5
d_call: TRBD1
v_call: TRBV23-1
clone_size: -
cdr3_aa: CASRVLKQGDFQETQYF
cdr3_nt: TGCGCCAGCAGAGTCCTTAAACAGGGGGACTTCCAAGAGACCCAGTACTTC

j_call: TRBJ1-5
d_call: -
v_call: TRBV2
clone_size: -
cdr3_aa: CASSERGPGAYSNQPQHF
cdr3_nt: TGTGCCAGCAGTGAAAGAGGTCCAGGCGCCTATAGCAATCAGCCCCAGCATTTT

j_call: TRBJ1-1
d_call: -
v_call: TRBV27
clone_size: few
cdr3_aa: CASTPVRGLGTEAFF
cdr3_nt: TGTGCCAGCACCCCGGTCCGGGGCCTTGGCACTGAAGCTTTCTTT

j_call: TRBJ2-7
d_call: TRBD1
v_call: TRBV10-3
clone_size: -
cdr3_aa: CAISVTGTGGSYEQYF
cdr3_nt: TGTGCCATCAGTGTTACGGGGACAGGGGGCTCCTACGAGCAGTACTTC

j_call: TRBJ2-1
d_call: TRBD2
v_call: TRBV28
clone_size: -
cdr3_aa: CASSLGMVWTSADNEQFF
cdr3_nt: TGTGCCAGCAGTTTGGGTATGGTATGGACTAGCGCTGACAATGAGCAGTTCTTC

j_call: TRBJ2-5
d_call: TRBD2
v_call: TRBV19
clone_size: -
cdr3_aa: CASSGTSGRRKTQYF
cdr3_nt: TGTGCCAGTAGTGGGACTAGCGGGAGGAGGAAGACCCAGTACTTC

j_call: TRBJ2-1
d_call: -
v_call: TRBV7-9
clone_size: -
cdr3_aa: CASRPPLGSSYNEQFF
cdr3_nt: TGTGCCAGCAGACCCCCTCTGGGGAGCTCCTACAATGAGCAGTTCTTC

j_call: TRBJ1-1
d_call: -
v_call: TRBV9
clone_size: few
cdr3_aa: CASSVGGDTEAFF
cdr3_nt: TGTGCCAGCAGCGTAGGGGGGGACACTGAAGCTTTCTTT

j_call: TRBJ1-5
d_call: TRBD1
v_call: TRBV6-1
clone_size: -
cdr3_aa: CASRRQGEGNQPQHF
cdr3_nt: TGTGCCAGCAGAAGACAGGGTGAGGGCAATCAGCCCCAGCATTTT

j_call: TRBJ2-2
d_call: TRBD1
v_call: TRBV4-1
clone_size: -
cdr3_aa: CASSHGKGAIGELFF
cdr3_nt: TGCGCCAGCAGCCACGGGAAGGGGGCGATCGGGGAGCTGTTTTTT